The sequence of this T cell receptor beta chain was determined in a study of blood T cell repertoires in COVID-19. This CDR3 is 15 amino acids long. Germline V gives CDR1 MDHEN, CDR2 SYDVKM. Trimming left V 3 bases short and J 1 base short, with 13 bases between. How the authors handled the data: Nucleated cell number was recorded as an estimate derived from reference gene primer amplification. Produced via immunoSEQ multiplex PCR; TCRdb's table is partial and in-frame only. V and J calls plus clone size are reproduced from that table; the DNA served to infer D and trimming. The data show approximately 110,000 clones, about 91% seen once.

The sequencing input was peripheral blood. This clonotype originated in a woman aged 45-65 years with active or convalescent COVID-19. The chain recombines TRBV28 with TRBJ2-7; D may be TRBD1 (7 bases). The CDR3 reads CASSFIQGGSYEQYF. The CDR3, as DNA: TGTGCCAGCAGTTTTATTCAGGGGGGTTCCTACGAGCAGTACTTC.